This T cell receptor beta chain was recorded in a study of shared T cell receptors in the human thymus. Germline assignment: CDR1 MGHRA and CDR2 YSYEKL. Trimming stripped 5 bases from V and 0 bases from J, with 8 bases between. The CDR3 consists of 13 residues. Generated by immunoSEQ multiplex PCR, the TCRdb table keeps only in-frame clones and is missing some. Altogether about 730,000 clones are present, 70% to 90% being singletons, with the ten largest covering 0.0095% to 0.013%. The same specimen was also included in a second study, on human thymus T cells.

Sequencing was performed on thymocytes. The J gene is TRBJ2-7, the V gene TRBV4-1; D unresolved. The sequence derives from a girl under three years old with a congenital heart defect. DNA of the CDR3: TGCGCCAGCAGCGGTAGTAACTCCTACGAGCAGTACTTC. As protein: CASSGSNSYEQYF.